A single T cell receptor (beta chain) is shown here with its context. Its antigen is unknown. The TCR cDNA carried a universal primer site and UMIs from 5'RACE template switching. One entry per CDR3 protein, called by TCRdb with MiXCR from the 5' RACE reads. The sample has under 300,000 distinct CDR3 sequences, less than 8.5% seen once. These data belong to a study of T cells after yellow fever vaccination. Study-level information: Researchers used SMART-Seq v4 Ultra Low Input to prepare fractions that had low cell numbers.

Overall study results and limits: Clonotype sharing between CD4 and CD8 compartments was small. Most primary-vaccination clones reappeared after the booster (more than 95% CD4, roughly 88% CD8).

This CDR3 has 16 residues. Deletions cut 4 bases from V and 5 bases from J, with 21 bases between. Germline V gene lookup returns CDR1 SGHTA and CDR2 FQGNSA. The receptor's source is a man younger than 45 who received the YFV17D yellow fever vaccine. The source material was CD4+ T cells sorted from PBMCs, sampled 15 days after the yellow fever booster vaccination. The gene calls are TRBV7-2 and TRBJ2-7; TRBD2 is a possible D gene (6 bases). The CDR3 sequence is CASSSEATWGVHEQYF. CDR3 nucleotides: TGTGCCAGCAGCTCAGAGGCAACCTGGGGGGTGCACGAGCAGTACTTC. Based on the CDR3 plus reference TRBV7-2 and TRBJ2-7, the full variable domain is GAGVSQSPSNKVTEKGKDVELRCDPISGHTALYWYRQSLGQGLEFLIYFQGNSAPDKSGLPSDRFSAERTGGSVSTLTIQRTQQEDSAVYLCASSSEATWGVHEQYFGPGTRLTVT.